The sequence of this TCR beta chain was determined in a study of cytomegalovirus exposure and HLA in healthy donors. Study information: HLA-typed donors were the source of approximately 88 million unique TCRs held in an early data release.

Germline-derived CDR1 and CDR2 are MNHEY and SMNVEV (reference sequence). The CDR3 covers 13 residues. Germline trimming cut 4 bases from V and 5 bases from J; bases unmatched to any gene: 3. Study-wide results and limits: Several of the most significant clusters appeared, in a later analysis, to be linked to common viral pathogens.

13 Jbeta primers and 60 Vbeta primers were used for the PCR. Libraries were prepared by immunoSEQ multiplex PCR; TCRdb keeps only in-frame clonotypes and omits some of them. The sample has about 100,000 clones; 75% are singletons. This clone has more than one count but fewer than ten. Its matching antigen is unknown. Sequencing input: PBMCs. The source is a woman aged 18-29 years in good health and CMV-seropositive. J is TRBJ1-2 and V is TRBV27; 8 bases agree with TRBD1. The CDR3 DNA reads TGTGCCAGCAGTTGGACAGGGAGGTATGGCTACACCTTC. It is translated as CASSWTGRYGYTF.